A selection of T cell receptor beta chains follows, all from one sample in a study of CD8 T cells in Susac syndrome. Each CDR3 protein gets one entry after TCRdb re-called the immunoSEQ multiplex PCR reads with MiXCR. The top ten hold roughly 0.14% of the sample, which has roughly 130,000 distinct CDR3 sequences, nearly 96% seen once. Specimen: CD4+ T cells from PBMCs. The receptors come from a human donor with Susac syndrome. Both conserved end residues are part of each CDR3.

>TRBV29-1
CSVKRDTQYF
>TRBV3-1
CASIATANTGELFF
>TRBV5-1
CASSLSTTNEGIYEQYF
>TRBV6-1
CASTLGGGSYEQYF
>TRBV15
CATSRGRVDYGYTF
>TRBV9
CASSVGVLPGEQYF
>TRBV5-1
CASSQGQSGANVLTF
>TRBV20-1
CSARDIQDRGEQYF
>TRBV15
CATSRDRGYEQYF
>TRBV10-3
CARGRERYEQYF
>TRBV19
CASSISYNEQFF
>TRBV20-1
CSARGTGGPILSYEQYF
>TRBV28
CASGILPGYEQYF
>TRBV30
CAWSSLYEQYF
>TRBV2
CASSFTEMANYGYTF
>TRBV5-1
CASSLAPAGDQETQYF
>TRBV6-2/TRBV6-3
CASTQSGREYEQYF
>TRBV7-8
CASSAGPTSEKTQYF
>TRBV5-1
CASSQSDTQYF
>TRBV7-6
CASSLNFLATETQYF
>TRBV5-1
CASSPRGQRAGELFF
>TRBV28
CASSLLGRGQFNEQFF
>TRBV4-1
CASSQGRGLAGTGGYNEQFF
>TRBV29-1
CSVRTGGNEKLFF
>TRBV14
CASSQDVARDYEQYF
>TRBV4-2
CASSLRGGERTFF
>TRBV20-1
CSARGGVGQPQHF
>TRBV12-3/TRBV12-4
CASSISGRAEETQYF
>TRBV6-2/TRBV6-3
CASSSYDEQYF